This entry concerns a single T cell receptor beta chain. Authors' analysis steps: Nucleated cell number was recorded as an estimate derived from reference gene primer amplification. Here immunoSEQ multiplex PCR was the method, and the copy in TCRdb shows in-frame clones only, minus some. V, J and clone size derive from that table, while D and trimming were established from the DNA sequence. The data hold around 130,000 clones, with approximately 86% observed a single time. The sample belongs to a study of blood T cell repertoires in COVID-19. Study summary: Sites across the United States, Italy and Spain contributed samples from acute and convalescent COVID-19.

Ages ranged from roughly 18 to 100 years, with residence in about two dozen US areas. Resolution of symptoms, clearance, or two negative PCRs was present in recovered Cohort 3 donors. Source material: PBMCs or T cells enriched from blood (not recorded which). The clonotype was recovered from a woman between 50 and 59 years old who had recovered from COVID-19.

The CDR3 spells CASSQGRGGRNSPLHF. The DNA for the CDR3 is TGCGCCAGCAGCCAAGGGAGGGGGGGACGTAATTCACCCCTCCACTTT. V gene TRBV4-1 combines with J gene TRBJ1-6; D might be TRBD1 (6 bases). Trimming shortened V by 1 base and J by 6 bases, and 13 bases separated the two germline ends. CDR1 MGHRA and CDR2 YSYEKL come from the germline V gene. The CDR3 is 16 residues long.